The sequence of this T cell receptor (beta chain) was determined in a study of T cell repertoires in cytomegalovirus infection. The wider study: Recently identified HLA-C-restricted CMV epitopes were among the peptides used. Public TCR beta signatures indicated both CMV infection and matching HLA type.

Study-wide results and caveats: HLA-C-restricted TCR beta clonotypes specific for CMV led the ex vivo response. The cumulative frequency of public TCR beta families distinguished individuals who carried CMV together with the relevant HLA.

This clonotype was seen ten or more times. Its antigen remains unknown. TCRdb processed the reads anew with MiXCR; each CDR3 protein has one entry. Here the sample spans fewer than 150,000 distinct CDR3 sequences, around 31% being singletons. The CDR3 covers 13 residues. The germline CDR1 and CDR2 sequences are SGHTA and FQGNSA. This material consisted of CD8+ T cells from cultured PBMCs, taken from culture after CMV antigen stimulation. The source is a human donor in good health (CMV status not recorded). Some clones in this sample may be carry-over from other donors' samples. V usage is TRBV7-2 and J usage is TRBJ1-6; maybe TRBD1 (5 bases). CDR3 DNA: TGTGCAGGGGCGATGTTCAATAATTCACCCCTCCACTTT. It specifies CAGAMFNNSPLHF.